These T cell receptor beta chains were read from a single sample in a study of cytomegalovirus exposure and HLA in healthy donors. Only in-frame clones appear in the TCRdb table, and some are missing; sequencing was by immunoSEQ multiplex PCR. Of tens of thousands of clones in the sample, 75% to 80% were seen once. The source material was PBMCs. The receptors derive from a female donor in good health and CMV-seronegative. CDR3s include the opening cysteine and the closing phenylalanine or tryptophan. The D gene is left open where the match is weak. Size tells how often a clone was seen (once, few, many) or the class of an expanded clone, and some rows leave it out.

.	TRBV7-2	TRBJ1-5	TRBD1	TGTGCCAGCAGCGGACAGGATCGCCAGCCCCAGCATTTT	CASSGQDRQPQHF
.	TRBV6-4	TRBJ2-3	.	TGTGCCAGCAGTGACGGAGTTGAGACAGATACGCAGTATTTT	CASSDGVETDTQYF
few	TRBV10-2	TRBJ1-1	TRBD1	TGCGCCAGCAGGGAACGGACAGGGGGCGCCGGGACTGAAGCTTTCTTT	CASRERTGGAGTEAFF
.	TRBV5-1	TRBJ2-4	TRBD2	TGCGCCAGCAGCACCGCGGGGGGGAGAAACATTCAGTACTTC	CASSTAGGRNIQYF
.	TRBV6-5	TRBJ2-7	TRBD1	TGTGCCAGCAGCCGACGCGGGACAGGGGGCTTCGAGCAGTACTTC	CASSRRGTGGFEQYF
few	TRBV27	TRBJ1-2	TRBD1	TGTGCCAGCACCTTCCTAGGACAGGGGCCACTCTATGGCTACACCTTC	CASTFLGQGPLYGYTF
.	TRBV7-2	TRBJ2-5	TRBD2	TGTGCCAGCAGTTCACATCCGGGACTAGCGGGGGGGCAGGAGACCCAGTACTTC	CASSSHPGLAGGQETQYF
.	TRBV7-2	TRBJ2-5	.	TGTGCCAGCAGCTTGGACAGACAAGAGACCCAGTACTTC	CASSLDRQETQYF
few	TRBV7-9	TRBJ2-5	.	TGTGCCAGCAGCCCAAAAGAGACCCAGTACTTC	CASSPKETQYF
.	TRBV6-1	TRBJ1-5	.	TGTGCCAGCAGTGAGGCGGGTTGGTATAGCAATCAGCCCCAGCATTTT	CASSEAGWYSNQPQHF
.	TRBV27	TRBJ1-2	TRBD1	TGTGCCAGCAGTTTAGGGCACAGGGGGACCTATGGCTACACCTTC	CASSLGHRGTYGYTF
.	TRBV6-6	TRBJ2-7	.	TGTGCCAGCAGTTACTCTCGCAGGGCCTACGAGCAGTACTTC	CASSYSRRAYEQYF
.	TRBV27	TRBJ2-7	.	TGTGCCAGCAGCACAGATAACTCCTACGAGCAGTACTTC	CASSTDNSYEQYF
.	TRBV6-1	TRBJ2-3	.	TGTGCCAGCAGTGAATCTATCGGGTCAGATACGCAGTATTTT	CASSESIGSDTQYF
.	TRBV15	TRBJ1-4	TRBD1	TGTGCCACCAGCAGAGCGCGGGACAGTTATGAAAAACTGTTTTTT	CATSRARDSYEKLFF
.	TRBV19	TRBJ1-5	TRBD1	TGTGCCAGTGGGGACAGATTTGGGCCCCAGCATTTT	CASGDRFGPQHF
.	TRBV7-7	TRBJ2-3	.	TGTGCTAGCAGCTTACGGCAGGGGCGCACAGATACGCAGTATTTT	CASSLRQGRTDTQYF
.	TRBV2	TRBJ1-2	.	TGTGCCAGCGGGGGCAGGCCAACCGATGGCTACACCTTC	CASGGRPTDGYTF
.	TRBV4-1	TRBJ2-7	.	TGCGCCAGCAGCCAAGGGGTGAGGGCTGGGGAGCAGTACTTC	CASSQGVRAGEQYF
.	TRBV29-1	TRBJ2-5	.	TGCAGCGCTGGGGCTGAAGAGACCCAGTACTTC	CSAGAEETQYF
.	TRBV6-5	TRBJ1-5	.	TGTGCCATATCTCAGGGGAGCAATCAGCCCCAGCATTTT	CAISQGSNQPQHF
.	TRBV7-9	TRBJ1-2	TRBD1	TGTGCCAGCACCAAAGGGACAGGGACTATTGGGTACACCTTC	CASTKGTGTIGYTF
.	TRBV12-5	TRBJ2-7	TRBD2	TGTGCTAGTGGTTTGGAGTCGGGACTAGCCGACCTCTCCTACGAGCAGTACTTC	CASGLESGLADLSYEQYF
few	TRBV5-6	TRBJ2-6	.	TGTGCCAGCAGCGTAACCGGGATCCACTCTGGGGCCAACGTCCTGACTTTC	CASSVTGIHSGANVLTF
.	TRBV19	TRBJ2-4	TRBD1	TGTGCCAGTAGTCGAGCGACAGGGACGGTTACGCAGGGCAAAAACATTCAGTACTTC	CASSRATGTVTQGKNIQYF
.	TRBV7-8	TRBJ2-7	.	TGTGCCAGCAGCTTATCCGGGACCTACGAGCAGTACTTC	CASSLSGTYEQYF
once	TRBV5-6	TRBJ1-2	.	TGTGCCAGCAGCTTGGGGCCACAGGGACACACCTTC	CASSLGPQGHTF
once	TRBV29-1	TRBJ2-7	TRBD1	TGCAGCGTTAACAGGGGGCGCGGTCCCTACGAGCAGTACTTC	CSVNRGRGPYEQYF
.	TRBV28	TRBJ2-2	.	TGTGCCAGCAGTTTGTCGACCGGGGAGCTGTTTTTT	CASSLSTGELFF
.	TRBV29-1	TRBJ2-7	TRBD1	TGCAGCGTTTCTACCGGGACAGCCTACGAGCAGTACTTC	CSVSTGTAYEQYF
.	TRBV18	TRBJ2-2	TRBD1	TGTGCCAGCTCACCCTCGGCGACAGGGACAAGCACCGGGGAGCTGTTTTTT	CASSPSATGTSTGELFF
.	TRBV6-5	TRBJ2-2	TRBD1	TGTGCCAGCAGTTCTCCGGGACAGGGATGGACCGGGGAGCTGTTTTTT	CASSSPGQGWTGELFF
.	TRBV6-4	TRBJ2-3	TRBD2	TGTGCCAGCAGTAGCGGGGGGGCTAGCACAGATACGCAGTATTTT	CASSSGGASTDTQYF
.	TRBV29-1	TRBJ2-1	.	TGCAGCGTTCCTACCAGCGTCAATGAGCAGTTCTTC	CSVPTSVNEQFF
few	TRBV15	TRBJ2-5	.	TGTGCCACCAGGGGATTGCGGGGAGAGACCCAGTACTTC	CATRGLRGETQYF
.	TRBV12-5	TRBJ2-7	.	TGTGCTAGTGGTTTGCGCGGGACCTACGAGCAGTACTTC	CASGLRGTYEQYF
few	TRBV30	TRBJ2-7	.	TGTGCCTGGAGTCATGGGGGCCCGAACAAGTACTTC	CAWSHGGPNKYF
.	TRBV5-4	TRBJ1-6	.	TGTGCCAGCAGCGGGGGCAAGAGCTCCTATAATTCACCCCTCCACTTT	CASSGGKSSYNSPLHF
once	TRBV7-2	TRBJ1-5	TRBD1	TGTGCCAGCAGCTCCGGACAGGTTCAGAATCAGCCCCAGCATTTT	CASSSGQVQNQPQHF
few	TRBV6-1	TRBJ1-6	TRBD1	TGTGCCAGCAGTCACCGGGACAGAGACCGACCCCTCCACTTT	CASSHRDRDRPLHF